Listed below are T cell receptor beta chains from one sample, sequenced in a study of blood T cell repertoires in COVID-19. Data came from immunoSEQ multiplex PCR; TCRdb stores just in-frame clones and leaves some out. The table shows 35,000 to 45,000 clones, with roughly nine tenths occurring only once. The sample consisted of peripheral blood. All receptors derive from a human donor in a cohort sampled during active COVID-19. Each CDR3 is given with its conserved first and last residue. D genes are given only for firm matches. Not every row has a clone size; where given, it reads once, few, many or a size class.

clone_size	j_call	v_call	cdr3_length	d_call	cdr3_nt	cdr3_aa
NA	TRBJ2-7	TRBV9	14	NA	TGTGCCAGCAGCGCGTCCCCAGGGGAGCACGAGCAGTACTTC	CASSASPGEHEQYF
NA	TRBJ2-1	TRBV7-2	14	NA	TGTGCCAGCAGCCTGACTTTACAGGGAGATGAGCAGTTCTTC	CASSLTLQGDEQFF
NA	TRBJ1-6	TRBV7-6	16	NA	TGTGCCAGCAGCTTAGCGGGGTTTGGGGAGAATTCACCCCTCCACTTT	CASSLAGFGENSPLHF
NA	TRBJ1-3	TRBV6-5	13	NA	TGTGCCAGCAGTTCACAGTATGGAAACACCATATATTTT	CASSSQYGNTIYF
NA	TRBJ1-1	TRBV10-1	13	NA	TGCGCCAGCAGTGAGTCGGGGACTACTGAAGCTTTCTTT	CASSESGTTEAFF
NA	TRBJ1-5	TRBV6-5	14	TRBD1	TGTGCCAGCAGCCCGGGACAGTTTGGACAGCCCCAGCATTTT	CASSPGQFGQPQHF
NA	TRBJ2-3	TRBV9	13	NA	TGTGCCACCCAGCGTCTTAGAACAGATACGCAGTATTTT	CATQRLRTDTQYF
NA	TRBJ2-2	TRBV5-1	14	NA	TGCGCCAGCAGCCGTACTCCGAACACCGGGGAGCTGTTTTTT	CASSRTPNTGELFF
NA	TRBJ1-1	TRBV2	14	NA	TGTGCCAGCAACTTCCTTGCGAGGGACTCTGAAGCTTTCTTT	CASNFLARDSEAFF
once	TRBJ1-6	TRBV27	16	NA	TGTGCCAGCAGTTTAAGAACAGGTGCTAATAATTCACCCCTCCACTTT	CASSLRTGANNSPLHF
NA	TRBJ2-3	TRBV9	17	TRBD2	TGCCCCAGCAGCGTAGCGGGCGGGCGGGATTACACAGATACGCAGTATTTT	CPSSVAGGRDYTDTQYF
NA	TRBJ2-2	TRBV2	16	NA	TGTGCCAGCAGTGAGGAGGCCCCCGCGAACACCGGGGAGCTGTTTTTT	CASSEEAPANTGELFF
once	TRBJ2-3	TRBV9	15	TRBD1	TGTGCCAGCAGCCCGGACAGGGGGCGCCGGGATACGCAGTATTTT	CASSPDRGRRDTQYF
NA	TRBJ2-1	TRBV11-2	16	TRBD2	TGTGCCAGCAGAAATAACCTAGCGGGTATCTACAATGAGCAGTTCTTC	CASRNNLAGIYNEQFF
NA	TRBJ1-4	TRBV6-6	16	NA	TGTGCCAGCAGTTACTCGGTTGGCAGGGGTGATGAAAAACTGTTTTTT	CASSYSVGRGDEKLFF
NA	TRBJ1-2	TRBV10-3	12	TRBD1	TGTGCCATTCAGACAGGGGGCTATGGCTACACCTTC	CAIQTGGYGYTF
once	TRBJ2-5	TRBV7-8	15	TRBD1	TGTGCCAGCAGCAAACATGGACAGGGCCAAGAGACCCAGTACTTC	CASSKHGQGQETQYF
NA	TRBJ2-2	TRBV6-4	14	NA	TGTGCCAGCAGTGCGGGATTAAACACCGGGGAGCTGTTTTTT	CASSAGLNTGELFF
once	TRBJ1-6	TRBV6-5	15	NA	TGTGCCAGCAGTTCGGGGACACTGAATAATTCACCCCTCCACTTT	CASSSGTLNNSPLHF
NA	TRBJ2-5	TRBV9	15	TRBD2	TGTGCCAGCAGCGCCGGGGGGGAGGTTCTGGAGACCCAGTACTTC	CASSAGGEVLETQYF
few	TRBJ2-3	TRBV7-2	15	NA	TGTGCCAGCAGGTCGCCCGGGGGTTACTCCGGTACGCAGTATTTT	CASRSPGGYSGTQYF
NA	TRBJ1-5	TRBV28	15	NA	TGTGCCAGCAGTGGGGGGGGCTACGGCAATCAGCCCCAGCATTTT	CASSGGGYGNQPQHF